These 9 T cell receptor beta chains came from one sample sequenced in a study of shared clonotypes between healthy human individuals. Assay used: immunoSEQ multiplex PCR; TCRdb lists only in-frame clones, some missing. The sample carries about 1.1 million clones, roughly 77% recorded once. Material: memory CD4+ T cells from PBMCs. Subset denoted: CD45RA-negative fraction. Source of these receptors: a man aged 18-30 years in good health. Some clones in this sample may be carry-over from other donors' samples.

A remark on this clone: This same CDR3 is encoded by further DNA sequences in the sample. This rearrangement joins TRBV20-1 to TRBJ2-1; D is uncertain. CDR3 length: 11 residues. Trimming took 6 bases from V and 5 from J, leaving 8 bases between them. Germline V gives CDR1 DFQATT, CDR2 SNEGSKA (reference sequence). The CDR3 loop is CSALRDNEQFF. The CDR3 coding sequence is TGCAGTGCCCTCCGGGACAATGAGCAGTTCTTC.

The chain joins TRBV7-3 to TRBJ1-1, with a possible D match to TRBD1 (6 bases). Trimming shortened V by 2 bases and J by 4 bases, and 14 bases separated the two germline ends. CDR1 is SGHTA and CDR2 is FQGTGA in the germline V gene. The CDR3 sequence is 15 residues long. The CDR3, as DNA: TGTGCCAGCAGCTTAGGTCCGGACAGTCGCACTGAAGCTTTCTTT. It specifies CASSLGPDSRTEAFF.

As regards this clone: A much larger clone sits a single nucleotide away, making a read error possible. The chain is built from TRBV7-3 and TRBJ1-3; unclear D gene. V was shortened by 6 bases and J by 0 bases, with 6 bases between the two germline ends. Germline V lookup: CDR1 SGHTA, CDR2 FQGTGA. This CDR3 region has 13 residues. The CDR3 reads CASRENSGNTIYF. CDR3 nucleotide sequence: TGTGCCAGCAGGGAGAACTCTGGAAACACCATATATTTT.

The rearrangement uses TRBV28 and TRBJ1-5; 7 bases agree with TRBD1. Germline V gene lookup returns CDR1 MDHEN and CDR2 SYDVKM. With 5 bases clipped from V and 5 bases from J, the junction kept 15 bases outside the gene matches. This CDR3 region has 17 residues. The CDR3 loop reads CASSPRSIRQGYQPQHF. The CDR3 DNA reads TGTGCCAGCAGTCCCCGAAGCATTAGACAGGGCTATCAGCCCCAGCATTTT.

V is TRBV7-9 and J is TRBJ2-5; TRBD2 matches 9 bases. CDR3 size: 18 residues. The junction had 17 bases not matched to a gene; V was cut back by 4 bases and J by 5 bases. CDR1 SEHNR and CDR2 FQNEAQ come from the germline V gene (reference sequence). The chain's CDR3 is CASSYIAGVGIPRETQYF. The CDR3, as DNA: TGTGCCAGCAGCTATATAGCGGGAGTAGGGATCCCGAGGGAGACCCAGTACTTC.

CDR3 sequence reads: CSVLPGQGGLANEKLFF. The CDR3 DNA reads TGCAGCGTCCTCCCGGGACAGGGTGGACTAGCTAATGAAAAACTGTTTTTT. This chain links TRBV29-1 with TRBJ1-4; 9 nucleotides match TRBD1. Germline CDR1 and CDR2: SQVTM and ANQGSEA. CDR3 length: 17 amino acids. Trimming took 6 bases from V and 3 from J; bases not matched to a gene: 14. Full variable domain (outside the CDR3, taken from reference TRBV29-1 and TRBJ1-4): SAVISQKPSRDICQRGTSLTIQCQVDSQVTMMFWYRQQPGQSLTLIATANQGSEATYESGFVIDKFPISRPNLTFSTLTVSNMSPEDSSIYLCSVLPGQGGLANEKLFFGSGTQLSVL.

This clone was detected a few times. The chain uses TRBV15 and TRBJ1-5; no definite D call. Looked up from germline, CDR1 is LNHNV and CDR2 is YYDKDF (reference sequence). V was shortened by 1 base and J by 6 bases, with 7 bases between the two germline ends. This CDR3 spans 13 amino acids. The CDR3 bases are TGTGCCACCAGCAGAGGATATTTTCAGCCCCAGCATTTT. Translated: CATSRGYFQPQHF. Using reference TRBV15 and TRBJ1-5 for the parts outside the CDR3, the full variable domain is DAMVIQNPRYQVTQFGKPVTLSCSQTLNHNVMYWYQQKSSQAPKLLFHYYDKDFNNEADTPDNFQSRRPNTSFCFLDIRSPGLGDTAMYLCATSRGYFQPQHFGDGTRLSIL.

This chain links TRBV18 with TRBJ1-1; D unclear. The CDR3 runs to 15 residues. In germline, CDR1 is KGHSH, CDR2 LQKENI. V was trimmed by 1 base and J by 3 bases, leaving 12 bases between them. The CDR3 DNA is TGTGCCAGCTCACCACTCAACGCTGGGGACACTGAAGCTTTCTTT. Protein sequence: CASSPLNAGDTEAFF.

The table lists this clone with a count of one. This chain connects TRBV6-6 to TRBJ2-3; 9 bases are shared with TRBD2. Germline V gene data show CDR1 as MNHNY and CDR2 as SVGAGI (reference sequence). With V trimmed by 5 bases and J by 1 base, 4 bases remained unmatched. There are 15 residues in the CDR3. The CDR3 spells CASSAAGGGTDTQYF. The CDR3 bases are TGTGCCAGCAGTGCAGCGGGGGGTGGCACAGATACGCAGTATTTT.